This T cell receptor beta chain derives from a study of OX40 agonist ivuxolimab in advanced cancers. Data came from immunoSEQ multiplex PCR; TCRdb stores just in-frame clones and leaves some out. The table records 30,000 to 45,000 clones, about 70% of them present only once. CDR1 is LNHNV, CDR2 YYDKDF, per germline (reference sequence). The V gene lost 0 bases and the J gene lost 7 bases, with 6 bases spanning the gap. The CDR3 loop spans 12 amino acids. The sequence derives from an adult with an advanced solid tumor such as melanoma, head and neck, liver or kidney cancer. This material consisted of CD4+ or CD8+ T cells sorted from blood, taken in a trial of the OX40 agonist ivuxolimab. The chain couples TRBV15 to TRBJ2-5, with D unresolved. The CDR3 DNA follows: TGTGCCACCAGCAGAGATAAGGCGACCCAGTACTTC. It translates to CATSRDKATQYF.